The rows below give T cell receptor beta chains drawn from one sample of a study of blood T cell repertoires in COVID-19. Repertoires were generated with immunoSEQ multiplex PCR, while TCRdb's copy carries only in-frame clones and drops some. The sample has 250,000 to 300,000 clones, roughly 90% seen once. Sequencing used PBMCs or T cells enriched from blood (not recorded which). The receptor source for this set is a woman under 40 who had recovered from COVID-19. Each CDR3 is given with its conserved first and last residue. A D gene is named only where the DNA matches it firmly.

d_call	v_call	j_call	cdr3_nt	cdr3_aa
TRBD2	TRBV6-5	TRBJ2-7	TGTGCCAGCACACGGGAGGGCTACGAGCAGTACTTC	CASTREGYEQYF
TRBD2	TRBV18	TRBJ2-1	TGTGCCAGCCATCGAGGGCCTCCGGGACTAGCGGGAGCTCGTGAGCAGTTCTTC	CASHRGPPGLAGAREQFF
.	TRBV4-3	TRBJ1-1	TGCGCCAGCAGCCAAGAGGGGCGTGACATGGATGAAGCTTTCTTT	CASSQEGRDMDEAFF
TRBD2	TRBV19	TRBJ2-1	TGTGCCAGTAGTCCAAAGGGACTAGCGAGAGACAATGAGCAGTTCTTC	CASSPKGLARDNEQFF
TRBD2	TRBV7-2	TRBJ2-7	TGTGCCAGCAGCTTTAGCGGGAGAAGTTACGAGCAGTACTTC	CASSFSGRSYEQYF
TRBD2	TRBV6-4	TRBJ2-3	TGTGCCAGCAGTGACGGGACTAGGGGCGCAGATACGCAGTATTTT	CASSDGTRGADTQYF
TRBD1	TRBV7-9	TRBJ1-2	TGTGCCAGCAGCTTATCAATGCCGGGACAGGACGTCGGCTACACCTTC	CASSLSMPGQDVGYTF
.	TRBV14	TRBJ2-1	TGTGCCAGCAGCCAAGTGACGGGAGTCGGAGATGAGCAGTTCTTC	CASSQVTGVGDEQFF
.	TRBV19	TRBJ1-1	TGTGCCAGTAGTATAGTCGGTCAGGTGAACACTGAAGCTTTCTTT	CASSIVGQVNTEAFF
TRBD1	TRBV7-8	TRBJ1-5	TGTGCCAGCAGCACGAGGGACAGGGGAGGGGATCAGCCCCAGCATTTT	CASSTRDRGGDQPQHF
.	TRBV10-3	TRBJ1-1	TGTGCCATCAGTGGACAGGAAGGGGCTGAAGCTTTCTTT	CAISGQEGAEAFF